The 19 T cell receptor beta chains below all came from one sample that was sequenced in a study of beta chain features in type 1 diabetes. Whole-study findings and limits: Type 1 diabetes patients showed a moderate but significant shortening of TCRB CDR3s in all four CD4+ subsets.

Expressed TCRB transcripts were sequenced because the isolated RNA had all been reverse transcribed beforehand. Produced via immunoSEQ multiplex PCR; TCRdb's table is partial and in-frame only. The table records some 150,000 clones, roughly an eighth of them present only once. These receptors have no known antigen. Sequenced material: central memory CD4+ T cells from blood. The receptors were gathered from a man aged 18 to 30 with type 1 diabetes.

This clone was seen a few times. This sequence joins TRBV9 and TRBJ1-4; D not resolved. The ends were cut back, 0 bases at V and 8 bases at J, with 11 bases in the middle. Germline V gene sequence: CDR1 SGDLS, CDR2 YYNGEE. This CDR3 contains 14 residues. This CDR3 is CASSVASGREKLFF. CDR3 nucleotides: TGTGCCAGCAGCGTAGCTTCCGGAAGGGAAAAACTGTTTTTT.

This sequence joins TRBV18 and TRBJ2-5, with TRBD1 identical over 9 bases. The CDR3 is 14 residues long. Germline V gene lookup returns CDR1 KGHSH and CDR2 LQKENI. V shed 5 bases and J 5 bases; nucleotides not matched to a gene: 6. The CDR3 sequence: CASSLTGGMETQYF. CDR3 DNA sequence: TGTGCCAGCTCATTGACAGGGGGAATGGAGACCCAGTACTTC. The whole variable domain, filled in from reference TRBV18 and TRBJ2-5, reads NAGVMQNPRHLVRRRGQEARLRCSPMKGHSHVYWYRQLPEEGLKFMVYLQKENIIDESGMPKERFSAEFPKEGPSILRIQQVVRGDSAAYFCASSLTGGMETQYFGPGTRLLVL.

The chain links TRBV5-1 to TRBJ2-2; D is uncertain. Germline V gene lookup returns CDR1 SGHRS and CDR2 YFSETQ. V dropped 1 base and J dropped 6 bases, with 13 bases sitting between them. The CDR3 loop spans 15 amino acids. The CDR3 nucleotides read TGCGCCAGCAGCTTGACCCTGTACGACGCCGGGGAGCTGTTTTTT. Translation: CASSLTLYDAGELFF.

V and J are TRBV20-1 and TRBJ1-1; no firm D call. Germline V gene lookup returns CDR1 DFQATT and CDR2 SNEGSKA (reference sequence). Trimming pared 5 bases from V and 5 bases from J, leaving 6 bases between. The CDR3 has 10 amino acids. CDR3 residues: CSASRTEAFF. The CDR3, as DNA: TGCAGTGCTTCCAGAACTGAAGCTTTCTTT.

This clone was picked up many times. V gene TRBV9 combines with J gene TRBJ2-4, with 8 positions matching TRBD2. The CDR3 has 15 residues. With V trimmed by 4 bases and J by 7 bases, 10 bases remained unmatched. Per germline, CDR1 SGDLS and CDR2 YYNGEE. CDR3 nucleotide sequence: TGTGCCAGCAGCTCACTTCCGGGACTAGGGAACATTCAGTACTTC. This sequence encodes CASSSLPGLGNIQYF. Supplemented by reference TRBV9 and TRBJ2-4, the full variable domain reads DSGVTQTPKHLITATGQRVTLRCSPRSGDLSVYWYQQSLDQGLQFLIQYYNGEERAKGNILERFSAQQFPDLHSELNLSSLELGDSALYFCASSSLPGLGNIQYFGAGTRLSVL.

The chain links TRBV5-4 to TRBJ2-3; D might be TRBD1 or TRBD2, each matching 5 bases. This CDR3 is 15 amino acids long. Trimming removed 4 bases from V and 4 bases from J, with 16 bases in between. CDR1 is SGHNT and CDR2 is YYREEE in the germline V gene (reference sequence). Here the CDR3 DNA reads TGTGCCAGCAGCCAAGGGACCCACCCGGCAGATACGCAGTATTTT. Translated, it gives CASSQGTHPADTQYF.

This clone has ten or more counts. The chain has TRBV5-4 and TRBJ2-3; 9 positions agree with TRBD2. Losses at the gene ends were 0 bases for V and 0 bases for J; bases not matched to a gene: 2. CDR1 is SGHNT, CDR2 YYREEE, per germline (reference sequence). This CDR3 has 16 residues. The chain's CDR3 is CASSLALAGSTDTQYF. The DNA for the CDR3 is TGTGCCAGCAGCTTGGCCCTAGCGGGGAGCACAGATACGCAGTATTTT.

This clone was observed a few times. The junction departs from the called germline gene at one end, perhaps through a read error. The J gene is TRBJ1-6, the V gene TRBV11-2; D is perhaps TRBD1 (6 bases). Looked up from germline, CDR1 is SGHAT and CDR2 is FQNNGV. This CDR3 is 13 amino acids long. This chain's CDR3 is CASSLDGSRQATF. The CDR3 region has the DNA TGTGCCAGCAGCTTAGATGGGTCCAGACAGGCAACCTTT.

This clone was counted between two and nine times. The chain uses TRBV28 and TRBJ1-5, with TRBD1 identical over 7 bases. The CDR3 runs to 13 residues. V shed 6 bases and J 5 bases; nucleotides not matched to a gene: 4. CDR1 MDHEN and CDR2 SYDVKM come from the germline V gene. CDR3 region: CASSGQADQPQHF. CDR3 nucleotides: TGTGCCAGCAGCGGACAGGCCGATCAGCCCCAGCATTTT.

A few counts support this clone. This rearrangement joins TRBV5-6 to TRBJ2-3, with 9 bases aligning to TRBD2. V gave up 2 bases and J gave up 3 bases; unmatched junction bases: 7. This CDR3 region has 16 residues. The V gene's germline CDR1 is SGHDT and CDR2 YYEEEE. CDR3 sequence: CASSLGLAGRTDTQYF. CDR3 sequence (DNA): TGTGCCAGCAGCTTAGGGCTAGCGGGGAGAACAGATACGCAGTATTTT.

This clone occurred a few times. J is TRBJ1-6 and V is TRBV9, with D tentatively TRBD1 (6 bases). Germline V gene data show CDR1 as SGDLS and CDR2 as YYNGEE. CDR3 length: 15 amino acids. Trimming cost V 3 bases and J 6 bases, with 13 bases left between them. The CDR3 region has the DNA TGTGCCAGCAGCGCCACTACAGGGTCTAATTCACCCCTCCACTTT. This sequence encodes CASSATTGSNSPLHF. Full variable domain (rest looked up from reference TRBV9 and TRBJ1-6): DSGVTQTPKHLITATGQRVTLRCSPRSGDLSVYWYQQSLDQGLQFLIQYYNGEERAKGNILERFSAQQFPDLHSELNLSSLELGDSALYFCASSATTGSNSPLHFGNGTRLTVT.

This clone was picked up a small number of times. The CDR3 coding sequence is TGCGCCAGCAGTCGGGCCCAGGAGACCCAGTACTTC. The encoded protein is CASSRAQETQYF. The J gene is TRBJ2-5, the V gene TRBV5-1; D is uncertain. Germline assignment: CDR1 SGHRS and CDR2 YFSETQ. The V gene lost 5 bases and the J gene lost 5 bases, with 10 bases spanning the gap. CDR3 length equals 12 residues.

There are a few counts of this clone. The chain carries TRBV30 and TRBJ1-4; D is perhaps TRBD1 (5 bases). CDR3 length equals 11 residues. Trimming removed 4 bases from V and 10 bases from J, with 10 bases in between. Per germline, CDR1 GTSNPN and CDR2 SVGIG (reference sequence). CDR3 in amino acids: CAWNSGGKLFF. The DNA of the CDR3 is TGTGCCTGGAACTCCGGGGGAAAACTGTTTTTT.

The chain is built from TRBV28 and TRBJ2-1; weak D call: TRBD1 (5 bases). Trimming left V 6 bases short and J 9 bases short, with 15 bases between. The germline gives CDR1 MDHEN, CDR2 SYDVKM. This CDR3 spans 13 amino acids. CDR3 sequence reads: CASSSRIRVEQFF. DNA of the CDR3: TGTGCCAGCAGCTCAAGAATCAGGGTTGAGCAGTTCTTC.

The chain is built from TRBV6-1 and TRBJ2-7; TRBD2 might be the D (6 bases). Germline assignment: CDR1 MNHNS and CDR2 SASEGT. V lost 2 bases to trimming and J lost 0 bases, with 11 bases between them. CDR3 size: 15 residues. For the CDR3, the DNA is TGTGCCAGCAGTGAATTTGGGGGGATCTCCTACGAGCAGTACTTC. This gives the protein CASSEFGGISYEQYF.

This clone was seen a handful of times. CDR3 amino acids: CASSQPRQPNEQFF. The CDR3 coding sequence is TGCGCCAGCAGCCAACCTAGACAGCCTAATGAGCAGTTCTTC. The gene calls are TRBV5-1 and TRBJ2-1; TRBD1 might be the D (5 bases). The ends were cut back, 4 bases at V and 7 bases at J, with 15 bases in the middle. The CDR3 length is 14 residues. The germline CDR1 and CDR2 sequences are SGHRS and YFSETQ.

This chain links TRBV4-1 with TRBJ1-5; D call uncertain. CDR3 length: 16 amino acids. The ends were cut back, 1 base at V and 2 bases at J, with 12 bases in the middle. Per germline, CDR1 MGHRA and CDR2 YSYEKL. The CDR3 coding sequence is TGCGCCAGCAGCCAAGGCTTTGGGGTCGGCAATCAGCCCCAGCATTTT. Translating it yields CASSQGFGVGNQPQHF.

The chain has TRBV28 and TRBJ2-7; 8 bases match TRBD1. The CDR3 has 14 residues. The ends lost 8 bases at V and 6 bases at J; junction bases unmatched: 12. Germline assignment: CDR1 MDHEN and CDR2 SYDVKM. The CDR3 loop reads CASGLTGASGEQYF. The CDR3, as DNA: TGTGCCAGCGGATTGACAGGGGCGAGCGGCGAGCAGTACTTC.

A note on this clone: A much larger clone differs by one base, so this may be a read error. This chain joins TRBV5-1 and TRBJ2-7; 7 bases line up with TRBD2. Unmatched junction bases numbered 7, after V lost 0 bases and J lost 4 bases. Per germline, CDR1 SGHRS and CDR2 YFSETQ. The CDR3 loop spans 15 amino acids. The CDR3 nucleotides read TGCGCCAGCAGCTTGGGAGCGGGACCAGGGTACGAGCAGTACTTC. Translated, it gives CASSLGAGPGYEQYF.